This record covers a single T cell receptor (beta chain). What this receptor recognizes is not known. No base-level quality is on record; no much larger clone is a single base apart. The data belong to a study of graft-versus-host responses after intestinal transplantation (dated by TCRdb to the early 2020s). Background for the entire study: The transplants that recipients got were multivisceral, liver-intestinal, or isolated intestinal. Donor T cell macrochimerism was defined as a peak of at least 4% donor T cells among recipient peripheral blood mononuclear cells. To identify alloreactive clones, pre-transplant mixed lymphocyte reaction products were sequenced and then compared with unstimulated pre-transplant donor and recipient T cells. Every recipient was given anti-thymocyte globulin induction, followed by around three years of maintenance tacrolimus and steroids. Bulk TCR-beta CDR3 sequencing was used to track graft-versus-host and host-versus-graft alloreactive T cell clones in the graft, circulation and bone marrow after intestinal transplantation. The cohort enrolled about two dozen intestinal transplant recipients, one of whom was a retransplant, and 3 patients without pretransplant specimens were excluded. Rather than being sequenced by the commercial service, samples from a few later patients were sequenced in-house on an Illumina MiSeq and processed with MiXCR.

The method was the immunoSEQ multiplex PCR assay. For most patients, genomic DNA was isolated using the Qiagen DNeasy Blood and Tissue Kit and was shipped frozen to Adaptive Biotechnologies for TCR sequencing. For most patients, genomic DNA was subjected to high-throughput TCR-beta CDR3 sequencing by Adaptive Biotechnologies. The study's own analysis went as follows. Adaptive's ImmunoSEQ software supplied the TCR sequencing data for 15 to 20 patients, while MiXCR and VDJtools were used to process a few other patients. To correct CD4 versus CD8 sorting errors, sequences present in both subsets at a frequency ratio below 5:1 were removed. CDR3 nucleotide sequences shared by donor and recipient were removed because the origin of these sequences could not be assigned. At least 2-fold expansion over unstimulated cells and a minimum CFSE-low frequency of 0.002% (template counts) or 0.001% (read counts) were required for clones to be classified as alloreactive. Clones were considered mappable if detected in sequenced pre-transplant spleen, lymph node, or MLR CFSE-low populations of the donor or recipient. Cumulative frequency of alloreactive clones was calculated as a percentage of all sequences weighted by copy number. Sourced from immuneACCESS, this table was stored by TCRdb with only in-frame sequences that have V and J called. A share of the clones is absent; for the studies checked, an unresolved V gene accounts for under half, and the remainder has no known explanation. The V and J calls and clone size are taken from that table; D and trimming were inferred from the DNA. This sample gives roughly 100,000 clones in total; roughly 87% of them show up just once. The ten largest clones represent over 0.8% of the sample.

The time point label here, explained by the study, means: cells obtained before transplantation from donor or recipient. CD3+CD4+ and CD3+CD8+ populations were FACS-sorted from unstimulated pre-transplant donor and recipient cells taken from spleen or lymph nodes. The CDR3 numbers 13 residues from cysteine through phenylalanine. The sequence is cut down to CDR3 DNA, 39 bases in frame from base 1. V drops 1 base and J drops 4 bases, leaving 5 bases in between. Based on the germline V gene, the CDR1 and CDR2 sequences are SGHTA and FQGNSA. The research as a whole found: Early after transplant, peak levels of circulating GvH clones were associated with declines in HvG clones. GvH clones turned up in recipient bone marrow, with some appearing earlier in ileal mucosa or blood, a pattern consistent with an intestinal mucosal origin. The relatively low number and heterogeneity of intestinal transplant patients limited the conclusions. In the allografts of patients with donor T cell macrochimerism, GvH to HvG T cell clonal ratios were high.

The sample was unstimulated CD4+ T cells sorted from spleen or lymph node cells, taken before intestinal transplant. The sequence was obtained from a human donor who received an intestinal transplant. This chain joins TRBV7-2 to TRBJ1-5, with no D gene named confidently. The DNA sequence follows: TGTGCCAGCAGCTTAGACTGGAATCAGCCCCAGCATTTT. This translates into CASSLDWNQPQHF.